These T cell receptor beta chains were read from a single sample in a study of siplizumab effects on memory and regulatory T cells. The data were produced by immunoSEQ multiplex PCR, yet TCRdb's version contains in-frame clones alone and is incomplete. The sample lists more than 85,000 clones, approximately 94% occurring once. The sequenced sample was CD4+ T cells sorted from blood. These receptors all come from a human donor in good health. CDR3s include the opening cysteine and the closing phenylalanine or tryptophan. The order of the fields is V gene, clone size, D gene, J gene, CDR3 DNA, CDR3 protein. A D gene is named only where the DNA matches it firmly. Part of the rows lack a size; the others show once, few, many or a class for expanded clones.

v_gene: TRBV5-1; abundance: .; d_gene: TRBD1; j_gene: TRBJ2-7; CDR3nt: TGCGCCAGCAGCGCGGACAGGGCCTACGAGCAGTACTTC; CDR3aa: CASSADRAYEQYF
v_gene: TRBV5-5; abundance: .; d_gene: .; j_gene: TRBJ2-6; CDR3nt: TGTGCCAGCAGCAATATTTGGGGCTCTGGGGCCAACGTCCTGACTTTC; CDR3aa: CASSNIWGSGANVLTF
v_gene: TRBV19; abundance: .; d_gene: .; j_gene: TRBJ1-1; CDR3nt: TGTGCCAGTAGCCAGGGACCGGAAGCTTTCTTT; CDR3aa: CASSQGPEAFF
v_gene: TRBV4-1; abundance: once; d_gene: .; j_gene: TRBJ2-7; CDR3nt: TGCGCCAGCAGCCAAGGGCAGGCATACGAGCAGTACTTC; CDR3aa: CASSQGQAYEQYF
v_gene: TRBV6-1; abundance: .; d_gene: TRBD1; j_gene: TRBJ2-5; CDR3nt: TGTGCCAGCAGTTTGACAGGGGCGCAAGAGACCCAGTACTTC; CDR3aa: CASSLTGAQETQYF
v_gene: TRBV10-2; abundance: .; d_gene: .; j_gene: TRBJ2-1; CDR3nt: TGCGCCAGCGGTGCGGTTGGTGAGCAGTTCTTC; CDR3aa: CASGAVGEQFF
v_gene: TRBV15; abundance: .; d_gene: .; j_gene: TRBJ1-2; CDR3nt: TGTGCCACCAGCAGAGATCAGGGAAATACGAATGGCTACACCTTC; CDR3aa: CATSRDQGNTNGYTF
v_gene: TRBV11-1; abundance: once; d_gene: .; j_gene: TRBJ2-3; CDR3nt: TGTGCCAGCAGCTTGGGCTGGGGAAATACGCAGTATTTT; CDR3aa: CASSLGWGNTQYF
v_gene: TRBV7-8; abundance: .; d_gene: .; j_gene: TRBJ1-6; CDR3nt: TGTGCCAGCAGACCTCAGGGGAATTCACCCCTCCACTTT; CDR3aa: CASRPQGNSPLHF
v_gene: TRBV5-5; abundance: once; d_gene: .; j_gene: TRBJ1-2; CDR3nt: TGTGCCAGCAGCTTGGAACCGGGATATGGCTACACCTTC; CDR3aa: CASSLEPGYGYTF
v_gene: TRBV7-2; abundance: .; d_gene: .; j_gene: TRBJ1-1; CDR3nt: TGTGCCAGCAGCTTAGATCGGGGGAGGGCTGATCCTTTCTTT; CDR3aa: CASSLDRGRADPFF
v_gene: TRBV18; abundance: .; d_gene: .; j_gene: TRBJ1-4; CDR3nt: TGTGCCAGCTCACCACAAGGGCCTAATGAAAAACTGTTTTTT; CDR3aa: CASSPQGPNEKLFF
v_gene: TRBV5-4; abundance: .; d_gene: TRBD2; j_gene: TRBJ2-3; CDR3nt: TGTGCCAGCAGCTTTACTCTTGGACTAGCGACAGATACGCAGTATTTT; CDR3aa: CASSFTLGLATDTQYF
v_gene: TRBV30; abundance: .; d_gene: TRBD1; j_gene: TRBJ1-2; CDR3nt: TGTGCCTGGGGGACAGGGGGCGGACGTGTGATTCGGGTCCGTGGCTACACCTTC; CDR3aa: CAWGTGGGRVIRVRGYTF
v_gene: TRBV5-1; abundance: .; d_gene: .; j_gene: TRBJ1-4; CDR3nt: TGCGCCAGCAGTCGGGGGGGAGGTAATGAAAAACTGTTTTTT; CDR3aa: CASSRGGGNEKLFF
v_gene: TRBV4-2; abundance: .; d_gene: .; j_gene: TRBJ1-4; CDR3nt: TGTGCCAGCAGCCAACCTCTCGCCACGGATGAAAAACTGTTTTTT; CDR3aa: CASSQPLATDEKLFF
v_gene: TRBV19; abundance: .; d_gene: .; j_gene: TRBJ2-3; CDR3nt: TGTGCCAGTAGTATAGAGGCCCCAGATACGCAGTATTTT; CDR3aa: CASSIEAPDTQYF
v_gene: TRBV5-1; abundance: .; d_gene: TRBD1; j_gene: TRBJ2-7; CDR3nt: TGCGCCAGCAGACCGGGACAGGGGTTCCACGAGCAGTACTTC; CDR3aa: CASRPGQGFHEQYF
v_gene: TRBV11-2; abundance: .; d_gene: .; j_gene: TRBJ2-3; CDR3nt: TGTGCCAGCAGCTTAGTAACAGATACGCAGTATTTT; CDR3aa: CASSLVTDTQYF
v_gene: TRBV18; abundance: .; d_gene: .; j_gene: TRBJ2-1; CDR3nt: TGTGCCAGCTCACCACCGGGACTTTACTCCTACAATGAGCAGTTCTTC; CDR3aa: CASSPPGLYSYNEQFF
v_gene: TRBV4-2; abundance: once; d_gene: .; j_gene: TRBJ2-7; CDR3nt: TGTGCCAGCAGCCTAGACCTGATCGACGAGCAGTACTTC; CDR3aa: CASSLDLIDEQYF
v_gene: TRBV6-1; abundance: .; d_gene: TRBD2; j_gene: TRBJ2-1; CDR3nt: TGTGCCAGCAGTGCGACTAGCGGGGGCCACCGTTCCTACAATGAGCAGTTCTTC; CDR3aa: CASSATSGGHRSYNEQFF
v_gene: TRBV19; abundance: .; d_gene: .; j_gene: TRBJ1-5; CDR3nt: TGTGCCAGTAGTATGAGGGGTCAGCCCCAGCATTTT; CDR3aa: CASSMRGQPQHF
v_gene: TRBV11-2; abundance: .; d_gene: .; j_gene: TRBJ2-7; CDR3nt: TGTGCCAGCAGCCTTACCGGTGGTAGAGGGGAGCAGTACTTC; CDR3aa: CASSLTGGRGEQYF
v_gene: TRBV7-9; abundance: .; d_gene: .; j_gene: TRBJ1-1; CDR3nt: TGTGCCAGCAGCCTACTCGCGGGCAGGGGCCGAGGTAGAGACACTGAAGCTTTCTTT; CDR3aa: CASSLLAGRGRGRDTEAFF
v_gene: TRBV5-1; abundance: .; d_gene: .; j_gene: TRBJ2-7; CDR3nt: TGCGCCAGCAGCCCCGGAGGGGGCTACGAGCAGTACTTC; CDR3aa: CASSPGGGYEQYF
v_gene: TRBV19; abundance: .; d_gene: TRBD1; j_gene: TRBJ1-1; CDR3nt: TGTGCCAGTAGTACGCAAAGGAAATGGGACAGGGGAAAAAACACTGAAGCTTTCTTT; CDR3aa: CASSTQRKWDRGKNTEAFF
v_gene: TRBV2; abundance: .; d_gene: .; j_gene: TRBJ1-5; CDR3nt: TGTGCCAGCAGTGAAGAGACTAATCAGCCCCAGCATTTT; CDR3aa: CASSEETNQPQHF
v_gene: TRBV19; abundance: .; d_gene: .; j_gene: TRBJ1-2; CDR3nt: TGTGCCAGTAGCCCGACCGGGACAAAAGGCTACACCTTC; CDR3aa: CASSPTGTKGYTF
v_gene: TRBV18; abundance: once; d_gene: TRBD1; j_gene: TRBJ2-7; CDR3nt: TGTGCCAGCTCAGCTGGACAGGGGACCTACGAGCAGTACTTC; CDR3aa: CASSAGQGTYEQYF
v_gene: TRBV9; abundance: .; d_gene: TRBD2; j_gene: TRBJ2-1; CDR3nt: TGTGCCAGCAGCCTTTCGACTAGCAGGTCCTACAATGAGCAGTTCTTC; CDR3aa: CASSLSTSRSYNEQFF
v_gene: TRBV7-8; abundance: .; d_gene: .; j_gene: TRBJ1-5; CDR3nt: TGTGCCAGCAGCTCCCGACAGGCTCGACAGCCCCAGCATTTT; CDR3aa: CASSSRQARQPQHF
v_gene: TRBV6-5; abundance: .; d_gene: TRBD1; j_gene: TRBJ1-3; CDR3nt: TGTGCCAGCAGTTACTCCAGGGGGTGGTCTGGAAACACCATATATTTT; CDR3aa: CASSYSRGWSGNTIYF
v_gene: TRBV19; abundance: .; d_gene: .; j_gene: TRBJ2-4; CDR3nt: TGTGCCAGTAGTACCACACCCTCGACAGCAAACATTCAGTACTTC; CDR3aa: CASSTTPSTANIQYF
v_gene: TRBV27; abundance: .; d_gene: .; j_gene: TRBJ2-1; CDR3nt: TGTGCCAGCAGCTTTAGGAGAAGTGAGCAGTTCTTC; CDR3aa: CASSFRRSEQFF
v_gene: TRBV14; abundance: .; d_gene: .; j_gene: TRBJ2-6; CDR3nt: TGTGCCAGCAGCTTTACACGGAGGGCCAACGTCCTGACTTTC; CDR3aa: CASSFTRRANVLTF
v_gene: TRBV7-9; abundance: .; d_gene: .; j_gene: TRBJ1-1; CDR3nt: TGTGCCAGGGGATCTGCCCCAAGCACTGAAGCTTTCTTT; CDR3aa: CARGSAPSTEAFF
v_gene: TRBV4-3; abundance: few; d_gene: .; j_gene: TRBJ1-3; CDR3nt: TGCGCCAGCAGCCAACAGGACGGTTATGGAAACACCATATATTTT; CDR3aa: CASSQQDGYGNTIYF
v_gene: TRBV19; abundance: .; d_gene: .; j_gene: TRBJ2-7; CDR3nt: TGTGCCAGTAGTCAGAACTCCAACCAGTACCCCTACGAGCAGTACTTC; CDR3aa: CASSQNSNQYPYEQYF
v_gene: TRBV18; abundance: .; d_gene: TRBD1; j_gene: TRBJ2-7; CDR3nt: TGTGCCAGCTCACCACCGAACACAGGGGATGTTCCCTTCTACGAGCAGTACTTC; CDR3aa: CASSPPNTGDVPFYEQYF
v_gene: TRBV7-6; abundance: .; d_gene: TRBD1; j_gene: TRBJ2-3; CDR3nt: TGTGCCAGCAGCTTAGTACAGGGGACAGATACGCAGTATTTT; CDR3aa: CASSLVQGTDTQYF
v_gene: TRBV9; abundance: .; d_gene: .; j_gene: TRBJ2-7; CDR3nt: TGTGCCAGCAGCGTAGGGGTGGGAGCGCCTTCCCACGAGCAGTACTTC; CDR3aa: CASSVGVGAPSHEQYF
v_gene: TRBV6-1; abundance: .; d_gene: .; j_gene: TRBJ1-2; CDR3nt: TGTGCCAGCAGAGATTTTGGGACGTCTAACTATGGCTACACCTTC; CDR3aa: CASRDFGTSNYGYTF
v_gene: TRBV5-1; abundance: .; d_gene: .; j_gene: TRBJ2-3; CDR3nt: TGCGCCAGCAGCTTGGTAGGACAGCCCACAGATACGCAGTATTTT; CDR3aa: CASSLVGQPTDTQYF
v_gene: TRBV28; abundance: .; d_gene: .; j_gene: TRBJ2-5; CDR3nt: TGTGCCAGCGGAGTTAGCAGGGGGGCAGAGACCCAGTACTTC; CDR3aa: CASGVSRGAETQYF
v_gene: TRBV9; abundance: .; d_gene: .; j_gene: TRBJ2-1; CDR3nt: TGTGCCAGCAGCGTGCTAGCAGAGAATGAGCAGTTCTTC; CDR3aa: CASSVLAENEQFF
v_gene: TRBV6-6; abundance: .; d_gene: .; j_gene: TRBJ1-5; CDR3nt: TGTGCCAGCAGTTACTCGATGCGTCAGCCCCAGCATTTT; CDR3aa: CASSYSMRQPQHF
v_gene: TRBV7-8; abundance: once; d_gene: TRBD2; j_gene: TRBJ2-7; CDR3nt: TGTGCCAGCAGCGGGCTAGCGGGAGTAAACGAGCAGTACTTC; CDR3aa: CASSGLAGVNEQYF
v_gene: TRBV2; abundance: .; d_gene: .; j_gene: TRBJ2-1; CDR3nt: TGTGCCAGCAGTTACAACGCTCTCGATGAGCAGTTCTTC; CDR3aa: CASSYNALDEQFF
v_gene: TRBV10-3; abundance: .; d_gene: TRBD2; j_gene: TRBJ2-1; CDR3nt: TGTGCCATCAGTGCCGCTAGCGGGGGGTACAATGAGCAGTTCTTC; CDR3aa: CAISAASGGYNEQFF
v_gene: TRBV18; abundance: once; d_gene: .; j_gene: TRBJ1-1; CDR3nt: TGTGCCAGCTCACCACAGGGGGTTACTGAAGCTTTCTTT; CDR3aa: CASSPQGVTEAFF
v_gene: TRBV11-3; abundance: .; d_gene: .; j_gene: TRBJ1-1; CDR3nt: TGTGCCAGCAGCTTTCTCGGCCAGGGGAACACTGAAGCTTTCTTT; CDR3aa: CASSFLGQGNTEAFF
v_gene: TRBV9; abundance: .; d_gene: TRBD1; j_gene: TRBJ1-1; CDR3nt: TGTGCCAGCAGCGTAGGGCAGGGGGGAACATTTGCTGAAGCTTTCTTT; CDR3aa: CASSVGQGGTFAEAFF